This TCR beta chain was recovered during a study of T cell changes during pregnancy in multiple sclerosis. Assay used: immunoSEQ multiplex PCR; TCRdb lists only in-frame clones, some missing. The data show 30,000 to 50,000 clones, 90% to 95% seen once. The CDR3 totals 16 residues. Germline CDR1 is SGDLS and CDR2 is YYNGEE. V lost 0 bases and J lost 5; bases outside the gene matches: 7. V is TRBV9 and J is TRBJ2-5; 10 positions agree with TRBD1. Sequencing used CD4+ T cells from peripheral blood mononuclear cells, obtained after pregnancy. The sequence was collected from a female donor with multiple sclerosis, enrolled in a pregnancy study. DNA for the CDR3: TGTGCCAGCAGCGTAGGTCTGGGACAGGGGTGGGAGACCCAGTACTTC. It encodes CASSVGLGQGWETQYF.